The 29 T cell receptor beta chains below come from one sample, sequenced in a study of T cell changes during pregnancy in multiple sclerosis. The data were produced by immunoSEQ multiplex PCR, yet TCRdb's version contains in-frame clones alone and is incomplete. This table has tens of thousands of clones, roughly 91% appearing once. Source: peripheral blood, taken after pregnancy. The receptors shown here come from a female donor in good health, enrolled as a control in a pregnancy study.

The chain links TRBV18 to TRBJ1-1; the D gene is possibly TRBD1 (6 bases). Looked up from germline, CDR1 is KGHSH and CDR2 is LQKENI. Trimming cost V 5 bases and J 3 bases, with 7 bases left between them. The CDR3 length is 12 residues. CDR3 residues: CASSGGDTEAFF. The CDR3 nucleotides are TGTGCCAGCTCAGGGGGCGACACTGAAGCTTTCTTT.

The chain uses TRBV7-2 and TRBJ2-7; D gene ambiguous. Trimming cost V 1 base and J 4 bases, with 14 bases left between them. The V gene's germline CDR1 is SGHTA and CDR2 FQGNSA. The CDR3 length is 15 residues. CDR3 loop: CASSLDPSSGYEQYF. CDR3 nucleotides: TGTGCCAGCAGCTTAGATCCCTCGTCGGGTTACGAGCAGTACTTC. Full variable domain (outside the CDR3, taken from reference TRBV7-2 and TRBJ2-7): GAGVSQSPSNKVTEKGKDVELRCDPISGHTALYWYRQSLGQGLEFLIYFQGNSAPDKSGLPSDRFSAERTGGSVSTLTIQRTQQEDSAVYLCASSLDPSSGYEQYFGPGTRLTVT.

This clone was detected once. This rearrangement joins TRBV10-3 to TRBJ1-2; D gene unclear. Germline loops: CDR1 ENHRY, CDR2 SYGVKD. This CDR3 spans 12 amino acids. The V end lost 0 bases, the J end lost 7 bases, and 6 bases lay between the germline ends. The CDR3 DNA reads as TGTGCCATCAGTGAGTCGGCAGGTGGCTACACCTTC. It codes for CAISESAGGYTF.

This rearrangement joins TRBV7-9 to TRBJ2-1, with 13 bases identical to TRBD2. The V segment lost 6 bases and the J segment 9 bases; nucleotides outside the gene matches: 5. The CDR3 has 14 residues. Looked up from germline, CDR1 is SEHNR and CDR2 is FQNEAQ (reference sequence). The CDR3 coding sequence is TGTGCCAGCAGGGAACTAGCGGGGGGGGGTGAGCAGTTCTTC. Its translation is CASRELAGGGEQFF.

The DNA for the CDR3 is TGTGCCAGGGGACTGAACCACGGGACCCAGTACTTC. Translation: CARGLNHGTQYF. V gene TRBV30 combines with J gene TRBJ2-5, with D perhaps matching TRBD2 (6 bases). The CDR3 contains 12 residues. Trimming removed 8 bases at V and 7 bases at J, with 17 bases between. Germline CDR1 GTSNPN, CDR2 SVGIG (reference sequence).

The rearrangement links TRBV2 to TRBJ2-3, with TRBD2 identical over 7 bases. This CDR3 contains 15 residues. Trimming cost V 6 bases and J 8 bases; bases outside gene matches: 14. The V gene's germline CDR1 is SNHLY and CDR2 FYNNEI. For the CDR3, the DNA is TGTGCCAGCAGCCCAATTTCGGGGGGATATGGTACGCAGTATTTT. This gives the protein CASSPISGGYGTQYF.

V is TRBV2 and J is TRBJ2-7; D remains unclear. This CDR3 region has 12 residues. V lost 4 bases and J lost 6, with 10 bases in between. Germline lookup yields CDR1 SNHLY and CDR2 FYNNEI. CDR3 residues: CASSVMRSEQYF. DNA of the CDR3: TGTGCCAGCAGTGTTATGAGGAGCGAGCAGTACTTC.

The chain carries TRBV6-5 and TRBJ1-1; 7 bases map to TRBD1. The CDR3 consists of 11 residues. Trimming at V came to 6 bases and at J to 9 bases, leaving 4 bases not matched to a gene. The germline CDR1 and CDR2 sequences are MNHEY and SVGAGI. CDR3 amino acids: CASRGTEKAFF. The CDR3 DNA is TGTGCCAGCAGGGGGACAGAAAAAGCTTTCTTT.

V and J are TRBV18 and TRBJ1-4; TRBD1 matches at 8 bases. The CDR3 sequence is 16 residues long. V gave up 3 bases and J gave up 2 bases; unmatched junction bases: 5. Germline lookup yields CDR1 KGHSH and CDR2 LQKENI. DNA for the CDR3: TGTGCCAGCTCACCCCGACAGGGGACGACTAATGAAAAACTGTTTTTT. Amino acid sequence: CASSPRQGTTNEKLFF.

V and J are TRBV29-1 and TRBJ2-1; D ambiguous. This CDR3 comprises 11 residues. The germline V and J ends were trimmed by 4 bases and 4 bases, with 5 bases remaining between them. Germline V gives CDR1 SQVTM, CDR2 ANQGSEA. This CDR3 reads CSVVAYNEQFF. CDR3 bases: TGCAGCGTTGTGGCTTACAATGAGCAGTTCTTC.

V usage is TRBV7-2 and J usage is TRBJ2-7; TRBD1 matches at 8 bases. Germline assignment: CDR1 SGHTA and CDR2 FQGNSA. The CDR3 contains 15 residues. V trimming: 4 bases; J trimming: 0 bases; junction bases outside the gene matches: 5. Written as DNA, the CDR3 is TGTGCCAGCAGCTCTTCGACAGGGGACTCCTACGAGCAGTACTTC. This sequence encodes CASSSSTGDSYEQYF.

The CDR3 region is CASTGRGPFYGYTF. The CDR3 DNA sequence: TGTGCCAGCACTGGGAGGGGTCCCTTCTATGGCTACACCTTC. This chain uses TRBV7-2 with TRBJ1-2, with a tentative D call TRBD1 (5 bases). Germline V gene lookup returns CDR1 SGHTA and CDR2 FQGNSA. This CDR3 region has 14 residues. The V end was cut by 7 bases, the J end by 4 bases, with 16 bases between.

The gene calls are TRBV6-5 and TRBJ2-7; a weak D match, TRBD1 (6 bases). Deletions cut 6 bases from V and 0 bases from J, with 15 bases between. Germline assignment: CDR1 MNHEY and CDR2 SVGAGI. The CDR3 spans 15 residues. CDR3 region: CASSWDTLSSYEQYF. The CDR3 DNA reads as TGTGCCAGCAGCTGGGACACCTTGAGCTCCTACGAGCAGTACTTC.

This chain joins TRBV6-1 and TRBJ2-3, with 7 bases identical to TRBD2. Per the germline V gene, CDR1 is MNHNS and CDR2 is SASEGT. V was pared by 3 bases and J by 5 bases, with 8 bases of the junction left unmatched. CDR3 size: 15 residues. The CDR3 region is CASSDQRAGLDTQYF. CDR3 in DNA: TGTGCCAGCAGTGATCAGCGAGCGGGGCTAGATACGCAGTATTTT.

The chain recombines TRBV28 with TRBJ2-2; TRBD2 is a possible D gene (6 bases). Trimming pared 5 bases from V and 4 bases from J, leaving 11 bases between. The CDR3 has 14 residues. CDR1 MDHEN and CDR2 SYDVKM come from the germline V gene. This CDR3 is CASSQRATTGELFF. The CDR3 DNA reads TGTGCCAGCAGTCAGCGGGCGACCACCGGGGAGCTGTTTTTT.

The chain employs TRBV7-9 and TRBJ2-7; tentatively, D is TRBD2 (5 bases). V was shortened by 6 bases and J by 7 bases, with 16 bases between the two germline ends. The CDR3 spans 13 residues. Germline V gene sequence: CDR1 SEHNR, CDR2 FQNEAQ (reference sequence). CDR3 sequence (DNA): TGTGCCAGCAGGTCATGGACCGGGAAAGAGCAGTACTTC. Translated: CASRSWTGKEQYF.

The chain joins TRBV6-5 to TRBJ1-3, with a possible D match to TRBD1 (5 bases). This CDR3 spans 12 amino acids. Germline values: CDR1 MNHEY, CDR2 SVGAGI. The V end lost 10 bases, the J end lost 0 bases, and 7 bases lay between the germline ends. The CDR3 reads CATQGSGNTIYF. The CDR3 DNA reads TGTGCCACCCAGGGCTCTGGAAACACCATATATTTT.

The chain couples TRBV5-1 to TRBJ1-6, with 9 bases fitting TRBD1. V gave up 4 bases and J gave up 0 bases; unmatched junction bases: 11. The length of the CDR3 is 19 residues. The germline V gene has CDR1 SGHRS and CDR2 YFSETQ. The CDR3 DNA reads as TGCGCCAGCAGCGGCCGGGACAGGGATCCTGTCTCCTATAATTCACCCCTCCACTTT. It is translated as CASSGRDRDPVSYNSPLHF. The full variable domain, with the rest looked up from reference TRBV5-1 and TRBJ1-6, is KAGVTQTPRYLIKTRGQQVTLSCSPISGHRSVSWYQQTPGQGLQFLFEYFSETQRNKGNFPGRFSGRQFSNSRSEMNVSTLELGDSALYLCASSGRDRDPVSYNSPLHFGNGTRLTVT.

The V call is TRBV7-8, the J call TRBJ2-2; D not resolved. Between the trimmed V and J ends, which lost 6 bases and 0 bases, there was a span of 14 bases. The length of the CDR3 is 16 residues. The germline V gene encodes CDR1 SGHVS and CDR2 FQNEAQ. CDR3 amino acids: CASREPEQPNTGELFF. Written as DNA, the CDR3 is TGTGCCAGCAGAGAGCCGGAGCAGCCGAACACCGGGGAGCTGTTTTTT.

The chain uses TRBV7-2 and TRBJ2-3; perhaps TRBD1 as D (6 bases). CDR1 is SGHTA, CDR2 FQGNSA, per germline. The CDR3 consists of 14 residues. The germline V and J ends were trimmed by 6 bases and 2 bases, with 12 bases remaining between them. The CDR3 loop reads CASRRDTYTDTQYF. In DNA form, the CDR3 reads TGTGCCAGCAGGAGGGACACCTACACAGATACGCAGTATTTT.

The chain joins TRBV10-3 to TRBJ1-6; tentatively, D is TRBD1 (5 bases). Per germline, CDR1 ENHRY and CDR2 SYGVKD. The V end was cut by 0 bases, the J end by 7 bases, with 10 bases between. The CDR3 contains 15 residues. This CDR3 reads CAISESTAWNSPLHF. CDR3 nucleotides: TGTGCCATCAGTGAGTCGACAGCTTGGAATTCACCCCTCCACTTT.

This clone was observed a few times. V gene TRBV6-5 combines with J gene TRBJ1-6; D is unresolved. The CDR3 consists of 12 residues. Germline CDR1 and CDR2: MNHEY and SVGAGI. Trimming removed 6 bases from V and 8 bases from J, with 8 bases in between. Here the CDR3 reads CASRIGDSPLHF. Written as DNA, the CDR3 is TGTGCCAGCAGAATCGGTGATTCACCCCTCCACTTT.

The J gene is TRBJ1-5, the V gene TRBV27, with 8 bases lining up with TRBD1. CDR3 length equals 15 residues. Germline V CDR1 and CDR2: MNHEY, SMNVEV (reference sequence). The V and J ends lost 8 bases and 5 bases, in that order; junction bases with no gene match: 11. The CDR3 nucleotides are TGTGCCAGCCAGAAGACGGACAGGGCTGATCAGCCCCAGCATTTT. The encoded protein is CASQKTDRADQPQHF.

The chain links TRBV7-9 to TRBJ1-1, with D maybe TRBD1 (5 bases). V was clipped by 1 base and J by 1 base, with 10 bases between them. The germline CDR1 and CDR2 sequences are SEHNR and FQNEAQ (reference sequence). CDR3 length: 15 amino acids. Written as DNA, the CDR3 is TGTGCCAGCAGCTTAGGGACACTGGGGAACACTGAAGCTTTCTTT. Protein sequence: CASSLGTLGNTEAFF.

J is TRBJ2-5 and V is TRBV28; 8 nucleotides line up with TRBD1. The V gene end was trimmed by 6 bases and the J gene end by 6 bases; junction bases not matched to a gene: 12. The CDR3 consists of 15 residues. CDR1 and CDR2 (germline): MDHEN, SYDVKM. This chain's CDR3 is CASSSGTGGRKTQYF. The DNA of the CDR3 is TGTGCCAGCAGCTCCGGGACAGGAGGGCGAAAGACCCAGTACTTC.

This chain links TRBV10-3 with TRBJ1-1; D call uncertain. The CDR3 extends over 13 amino acids. Trimming left V 3 bases short and J 0 bases short, with 5 bases between. The germline V gene has CDR1 ENHRY and CDR2 SYGVKD. CDR3 bases: TGTGCCATCAGTGACAGGCTGAACACTGAAGCTTTCTTT. It yields the protein CAISDRLNTEAFF.

The V call is TRBV9, the J call TRBJ2-5; 8 bases line up with TRBD2. The J segment lost 5 bases and the V segment lost 0 bases, leaving 6 bases of the junction unmatched. The germline V gene has CDR1 SGDLS and CDR2 YYNGEE. The CDR3 loop spans 15 amino acids. The CDR3 DNA follows: TGTGCCAGCAGCGTAGATCCGGGGGGGCGGGAGACCCAGTACTTC. This translates into CASSVDPGGRETQYF.

This sequence joins TRBV30 and TRBJ1-2, with 7 bases matching TRBD1. CDR1 is GTSNPN, CDR2 SVGIG, per germline (reference sequence). V lost 3 bases to trimming and J lost 4 bases; unmatched junction nucleotides: 8. The CDR3 consists of 14 residues. DNA for the CDR3: TGTGCCTGGAGGGGGGACAGTACACGCTATGGCTACACCTTC. Translating gives CAWRGDSTRYGYTF.

The chain combines TRBV27 with TRBJ2-1, with 8 bases that match TRBD1. The V gene end was trimmed by 5 bases and the J gene end by 9 bases; junction bases not matched to a gene: 18. Germline-derived CDR1 and CDR2 are MNHEY and SMNVEV (reference sequence). The CDR3 totals 17 residues. The CDR3 DNA reads as TGTGCCAGCAGTACCTATCTCCATAGACAGGGGTCTAGTGAGCAGTTCTTC. It is translated as CASSTYLHRQGSSEQFF.